This TCR beta chain emerged from a study of human T cells and chemical hapten exposure. In the study overall: On the upper back, patch tests were applied with 0.01% DPC and read at 6 days.

V shed 1 base, J shed 5 bases, and the junction held 9 bases outside the gene matches. The length of the CDR3 is 15 residues. Per the germline V gene, CDR1 is DFQATT and CDR2 is SNEGSKA (reference sequence). TCRdb analysed the RACE reads with MiXCR anew, one entry per CDR3 protein. The sample records about 42,000 distinct CDR3 sequences, 9.5% to 15% being singletons. The time point here: pre-sensitization, week 0. Treatment denoted: therapeutic diphenylcyclopropenone sensitization with weekly scalp DPC. The table lists this clonotype with many counts. The sequences come from whole blood, collected in connection with sensitization to the hapten diphenylcyclopropenone (DPC). The sequence derives from a woman in her twenties or thirties with alopecia areata. Some clones in this sample may be carry-over from other donors' samples. This chain links TRBV20-1 with TRBJ2-3; 7 bases align to TRBD2. The CDR3 DNA follows: TGCAGTGCTAGAGCCCACGAAGCGGGAAGAGATACGCAGTATTTT. It translates to CSARAHEAGRDTQYF.